This T cell receptor beta chain was sequenced during a study of T cells in localized non-small cell lung cancer. Study-wide results and caveats: Median approximately 61 top-100 tumor clones were shared with paired adjacent lung.

The J segment lost 5 bases and the V segment lost 4 bases, leaving 4 bases of the junction unmatched. This CDR3 spans 15 amino acids. Germline CDR1 MNHEY, CDR2 SVGAGI. The protocol was immunoSEQ multiplex PCR, while the TCRdb copy is restricted to in-frame clones and leaves out a portion. The sample holds roughly 30,000 clones, 85% to 90% seen once. As regards this clone: What it binds is not known.

This TCR was recovered from a female donor of 60 years or more with stage I lung adenocarcinoma. Sample: peripheral blood, taken before any cancer treatment. V gene TRBV6-5 combines with J gene TRBJ1-6, with 8 nucleotides matching TRBD1. The CDR3 region has the DNA TGTGCCAGCAGTTTAAGGACAGGGAATAATTCACCCCTCCACTTT. The encoded protein is CASSLRTGNNSPLHF.